The 13 T cell receptor beta chains in this list originate from one sample, sequenced in a study of T cells in Graves' hyperthyroidism and ophthalmopathy (dated by TCRdb to about 2019). The library came from multiplex PCR. Instrument on record: Illumina HiSeq 2000. The TCR beta CDR3 regions were amplified from RNA transcripts. The first round of RT-PCR for the TCR CDR3 was performed with the HTBI primer set and the Qiagen OneStep RT-PCR kit. TCRdb trimmed public reads at Q25 via fastp, called clones via MiXCR and kept in-frame beta chains. Under each unique CDR3 protein, matching rows form one entry showing the most common genes and DNA. This sample has around 350,000 distinct CDR3 sequences in its table, and approximately 19% of those were observed once. Roughly 3.5% of the sample belongs to the ten largest clones. Sequencing input: blood. Every receptor here comes from a woman between 18 and 29 years old with Graves' hyperthyroidism.

This clonotype was picked up a small number of times. This could be a read error, since a much larger clone is one nucleotide away. J is TRBJ2-4 and V is TRBV11-2; D tentatively reads TRBD1 or TRBD2 (6 bases each). CDR3 length equals 16 residues. Germline V lookup: CDR1 SGHAT, CDR2 FQNNGV. CDR3 nucleotides: TGTGCCAGCAATTTTGGGGGGCCTGCCGCCAAAAACATTCGGTACTTC. Encoded protein: CASNFGGPAAKNIRYF. Together with reference TRBV11-2 and TRBJ2-4, the CDR3 gives the full variable domain: EAGVAQSPRYKIIEKRQSVAFWCNPISGHATLYWYQQILGQGPKLLIQFQNNGVVDDSQLPKDRFSAERLKGVDSTLKIQPAKLEDSAVYLCASNFGGPAAKNIRYFGAGTRLSVL.

This clonotype was observed a handful of times. The chain uses TRBV5-1 and TRBJ1-5; TRBD1 matches at 7 bases. CDR3 length: 15 residues. V dropped 0 bases and J dropped 3; count of bases not matched to a gene: 3. Germline V gene data show CDR1 as SGHRS and CDR2 as YFSETQ. The DNA of the CDR3 is TGCGCCAGCAGCTTGGTAACAGGGGTCAATCAGCCCCAGCATTTT. Its protein product is CASSLVTGVNQPQHF.

At least ten counts were recorded for this clonotype. The genes are TRBV29-1 and TRBJ2-7, with a weak D call TRBD1 (7 bases). V lost 3 bases to trimming and J lost 1 base, with 16 bases between them. The V gene's germline CDR1 is SQVTM and CDR2 ANQGSEA. This CDR3 has 15 residues. The CDR3 reads CSVESQGGRSYEQYF. CDR3 bases: TGCAGCGTTGAGAGTCAGGGGGGAAGGTCCTACGAGCAGTACTTC.

The chain is built from TRBV6-4 and TRBJ1-1; TRBD1 matches 9 bases. After removal of 7 bases from V and 7 bases from J, the junction contained 7 bases not matched to a gene. The CDR3 extends over 13 amino acids. CDR1 MRHNA and CDR2 SNTAGT come from the germline V gene. CDR3 DNA: TGTGCCAGCACCGGGACAGGGACGGGTGAAGCTTTCTTT. It is translated as CASTGTGTGEAFF.

This chain connects TRBV6-1 to TRBJ1-1; a weak D match, TRBD1 (6 bases). CDR3 size: 12 residues. Germline lookup yields CDR1 MNHNS and CDR2 SASEGT. The germline V and J ends were trimmed by 9 bases and 4 bases, with 12 bases remaining between them. CDR3 in amino acids: CASTQGCTEAFF. The CDR3 DNA is TGTGCCAGTACTCAGGGGTGCACTGAAGCTTTCTTT.

This clonotype was seen repeatedly, ten times or more. V usage is TRBV29-1 and J usage is TRBJ2-5; D may be TRBD2 (6 bases). The CDR3 runs 13 residues. In germline, CDR1 is SQVTM, CDR2 ANQGSEA. The germline V and J ends were trimmed by 3 bases and 4 bases, with 12 bases remaining between them. The CDR3 loop reads CSVERRGLETQYF. The CDR3 nucleotides are TGCAGCGTTGAGCGACGGGGGTTAGAGACCCAGTACTTC.

The V and J genes are TRBV12-3 or TRBV12-4 and TRBJ2-5, with a tentative D call TRBD2 (6 bases). Trimming removed 4 bases from V and 0 bases from J, with 6 bases in between. The CDR3 loop spans 13 amino acids. CDR3 protein: CASSWDYQETQYF. The CDR3 DNA sequence: TGTGCCAGCAGTTGGGACTACCAAGAGACCCAGTACTTC.

On this clonotype itself: No conserved phenylalanine or tryptophan ends this CDR3, so it is likely a read error. J is TRBJ2-7 and V is TRBV28; D is undetermined. Looked up from germline, CDR1 is MDHEN and CDR2 is SYDVKM. The CDR3 is made up of 12 amino acids. V lost 3 bases to trimming and J lost 4 bases, with 7 bases between them. CDR3 in amino acids: CASSLNGYEQYL. The CDR3, as DNA: TGTGCCAGCAGTTTGAACGGGTACGAGCAGTACCTC.

The J gene is TRBJ2-4, the V gene TRBV27, with D possibly TRBD2 on 6 matching bases. In germline, CDR1 is MNHEY, CDR2 SMNVEV (reference sequence). Deletions cut 6 bases from V and 9 bases from J, with 12 bases between. This CDR3 region has 12 residues. CDR3 region: CASSPNGGIQYF. DNA for the CDR3: TGTGCCAGCAGCCCCAACGGGGGCATTCAGTACTTC.

This clonotype was detected ten times or more. The chain combines TRBV20-1 with TRBJ1-2, with D maybe TRBD1 (5 bases). The V gene's germline CDR1 is DFQATT and CDR2 SNEGSKA (reference sequence). The CDR3 totals 12 residues. V was shortened by 7 bases and J by 2 bases, with 11 bases between the two germline ends. The CDR3 region has the DNA TGCAGTGTCCGAGGGACCAACTATGGCTACACCTTC. This translates into CSVRGTNYGYTF.

This clonotype was detected ten times or more. The V call is TRBV5-1, the J call TRBJ2-7, with no clear D. V was clipped by 0 bases and J by 2 bases, with 9 bases between them. The CDR3 covers 14 residues. CDR1 and CDR2 from the germline V gene are SGHRS and YFSETQ. The DNA for the CDR3 is TGCGCCAGCAGCTTGGTCGTGGAAGCCTACGAGCAGTACTTC. Translating it yields CASSLVVEAYEQYF. Together with reference TRBV5-1 and TRBJ2-7, the CDR3 gives the full variable domain: KAGVTQTPRYLIKTRGQQVTLSCSPISGHRSVSWYQQTPGQGLQFLFEYFSETQRNKGNFPGRFSGRQFSNSRSEMNVSTLELGDSALYLCASSLVVEAYEQYFGPGTRLTVT.

This clonotype came up many times. The chain recombines TRBV12-3 or TRBV12-4 with TRBJ1-2; no clear D gene. V lost 8 bases, J lost 0 bases, and 16 bases lay in between. This CDR3 is built from 15 residues. CDR3 loop: CASAKWSASNYGYTF. The CDR3 DNA reads TGTGCCAGCGCCAAGTGGAGTGCATCTAACTATGGCTACACCTTC.

At least ten counts were recorded for this clonotype. This rearrangement joins TRBV2 to TRBJ1-2; 7 bases match TRBD1. V shed 3 bases, J shed 0 bases, and the junction held 7 bases outside the gene matches. This CDR3 comprises 16 residues. Germline CDR1 is SNHLY and CDR2 is FYNNEI. The CDR3, as DNA: TGTGCCAGCAGTGATCCCCGGGACAGAGCTAACTATGGCTACACCTTC. Translating gives CASSDPRDRANYGYTF. The whole variable domain, filled in from reference TRBV2 and TRBJ1-2, reads EPEVTQTPSHQVTQMGQEVILRCVPISNHLYFYWYRQILGQKVEFLVSFYNNEISEKSEIFDDQFSVERPDGSNFTLKIRSTKLEDSAMYFCASSDPRDRANYGYTFGSGTRLTVV.